The clone carrying this T cell receptor (beta chain) was counted between two and nine times. What it recognizes is unknown. No patient received treatment before thyroid surgery. In the original analysis: Clinicopathological groups supplied CDR3 differences that were used to build a distant-metastasis classifier for papillary thyroid cancer. Using MiXCR, TCRdb re-called clones from the PCR reads. These V and J calls derive from TCRdb rather than the authors' analysis. The data show about 35,000 clones, approximately 19% seen once. Germline lookup yields CDR1 SGHRS and CDR2 YFSETQ. J was trimmed by 7 bases and V by 0 bases; bases with no gene match: 3. CDR3 length: 13 residues. The data originate from a study of metastatic and nonmetastatic thyroid tumors. The overall study: Comparative analysis of repertoires was undertaken across blood and tumor or nodule tissue obtained from malignant and benign thyroid patients.

Broader study findings: The reported finding was significantly higher TCR beta diversity in malignant thyroid tumors relative to benign nodules, in blood and tumor.

The chain links TRBV5-1 to TRBJ1-1; TRBD1 agrees at 7 bases. This TCR was sampled from a female donor with papillary thyroid cancer or a benign thyroid nodule (not recorded which). Some clones in this sample may be carry-over from other donors' samples. Material for sequencing was blood. CDR3 DNA sequence: TGCGCCAGCAGCTTGGATGGACAGGTTGAAGCTTTCTTT. Its translation: CASSLDGQVEAFF.